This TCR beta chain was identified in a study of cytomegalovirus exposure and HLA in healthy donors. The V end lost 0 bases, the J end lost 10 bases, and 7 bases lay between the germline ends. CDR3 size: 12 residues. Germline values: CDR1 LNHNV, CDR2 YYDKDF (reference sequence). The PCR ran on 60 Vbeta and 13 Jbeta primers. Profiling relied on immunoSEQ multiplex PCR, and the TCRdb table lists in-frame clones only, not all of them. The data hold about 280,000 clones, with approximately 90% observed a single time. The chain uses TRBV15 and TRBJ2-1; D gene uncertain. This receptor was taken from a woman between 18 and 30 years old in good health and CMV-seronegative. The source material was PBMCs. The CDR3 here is CATSRDPEEQFF. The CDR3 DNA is TGTGCCACCAGCAGAGATCCCGAGGAGCAGTTCTTC.